These 11 T cell receptor beta chains share one sample of origin, sequenced in a study of cytomegalovirus exposure and HLA in healthy donors. Primers for the PCR totalled 60 Vbeta and 13 Jbeta. Libraries were prepared by immunoSEQ multiplex PCR; TCRdb keeps only in-frame clonotypes and omits some of them. The top ten clones hold about 0.62% of a sample with approximately 150,000 clones, nearly 80% of them seen once. Sequenced material: PBMCs. All receptors derive from a male donor in good health and CMV-seronegative.

This chain joins TRBV4-3 and TRBJ2-6; D might be TRBD2 (7 bases). Trimming cost V 0 bases and J 0 bases, with 15 bases left between them. The CDR3 extends over 19 amino acids. Germline V gene data show CDR1 as LGHNA and CDR2 as YSLEER. The CDR3 region is CASSQDPRGADSGANVLTF. Here the CDR3 DNA reads TGCGCCAGCAGCCAAGATCCCCGGGGGGCCGACTCTGGGGCCAACGTCCTGACTTTC.

The chain is built from TRBV5-1 and TRBJ1-6; D is unclear. CDR1 is SGHRS, CDR2 YFSETQ, per germline. V lost 0 bases to trimming and J lost 7 bases, with 8 bases between them. The CDR3 is 14 amino acids. CDR3 nucleotides: TGCGCCAGCAGCTTGGATACGGGAAATTCACCCCTCCACTTT. This gives the protein CASSLDTGNSPLHF.

The table lists this clone with a count of one. This chain joins TRBV7-9 and TRBJ1-4; the D gene is possibly TRBD1 (6 bases). Trimming removed 2 bases at V and 7 bases at J, with 11 bases between. The CDR3 has 14 residues. Per the germline V gene, CDR1 is SEHNR and CDR2 is FQNEAQ (reference sequence). The CDR3 loop is CASSLNRDGEKLFF. CDR3 coding DNA: TGTGCCAGCAGCTTAAACAGGGATGGTGAAAAACTGTTTTTT.

This clone was counted only a few times. As DNA, the CDR3 is TGCAGCGTTCTCCCGGGACAGGGGGCCAACGAGCAGTACTTC. Its protein product is CSVLPGQGANEQYF. The chain uses TRBV29-1 and TRBJ2-7, with 12 bases matching TRBD1. CDR1 and CDR2 from the germline V gene are SQVTM and ANQGSEA. The CDR3 length is 14 residues. The junction had 7 bases not matched to a gene; V was cut back by 5 bases and J by 5 bases.

The chain combines TRBV5-1 with TRBJ2-3; TRBD2 matches 11 bases. J gave up 4 bases and V 1 base, and 5 bases lay outside the gene matches. Germline CDR1 reads SGHRS; CDR2 reads YFSETQ. The CDR3 is 16 residues long. CDR3 sequence (DNA): TGCGCCAGCAGCTTGCTTAGCGGGGGGGCCCCAGATACGCAGTATTTT. Amino acids: CASSLLSGGAPDTQYF. Complete variable domain (other parts from reference TRBV5-1 and TRBJ2-3): KAGVTQTPRYLIKTRGQQVTLSCSPISGHRSVSWYQQTPGQGLQFLFEYFSETQRNKGNFPGRFSGRQFSNSRSEMNVSTLELGDSALYLCASSLLSGGAPDTQYFGPGTRLTVL.

This clone was seen a single time. In nucleotides, the CDR3 is TGTGCCAGCAGCCCACAAAGCGGCTACGAGCAGTACTTC. Translation: CASSPQSGYEQYF. The rearrangement uses TRBV9 and TRBJ2-7; D is perhaps TRBD2 (5 bases). The ends were cut back, 4 bases at V and 3 bases at J, with 11 bases in the middle. The germline V gene has CDR1 SGDLS and CDR2 YYNGEE. The CDR3 is 13 residues long.

The V call is TRBV27, the J call TRBJ2-5; 8 bases are shared with TRBD1. J was trimmed by 5 bases and V by 5 bases; bases with no gene match: 7. This CDR3 is 14 amino acids long. In germline, CDR1 is MNHEY, CDR2 SMNVEV (reference sequence). DNA of the CDR3: TGTGCCAGCAGTGGACAGGGATTAGGGGAGACCCAGTACTTC. Its translation: CASSGQGLGETQYF.

This chain joins TRBV7-6 and TRBJ2-7; 11 bases line up with TRBD1. Per the germline V gene, CDR1 is SGHVS and CDR2 is FNYEAQ. Germline trimming cut 1 base from V and 6 bases from J; bases unmatched to any gene: 2. This CDR3 region has 14 residues. DNA for the CDR3: TGTGCCAGCAGCTTAGGGGGGACAGGGGGCGAGCAGTACTTC. It translates to CASSLGGTGGEQYF. The whole variable domain, filled in from reference TRBV7-6 and TRBJ2-7, reads GAGVSQSPRYKVTKRGQDVALRCDPISGHVSLYWYRQALGQGPEFLTYFNYEAQQDKSGLPNDRFSAERPEGSISTLTIQRTEQRDSAMYRCASSLGGTGGEQYFGPGTRLTVT.

This clone was counted only a few times. This chain links TRBV6-1 with TRBJ2-1; possibly TRBD2 for D (6 bases). The CDR3 loop spans 16 amino acids. V was clipped by 4 bases and J by 8 bases, with 21 bases between them. Looked up from germline, CDR1 is MNHNS and CDR2 is SASEGT. The CDR3 DNA reads as TGTGCCAGCAGTGGGGCGGGGCAGAGAACTTTGGATGAGCAGTTCTTC. Translating gives CASSGAGQRTLDEQFF.

The rearrangement joins TRBV7-9 to TRBJ2-3; D is unclear. The germline gives CDR1 SEHNR, CDR2 FQNEAQ (reference sequence). Trimming removed 4 bases at V and 3 bases at J, with 11 bases between. This CDR3 has 14 residues. CDR3 sequence: CASSSMQETDTQYF. CDR3 sequence (DNA): TGTGCCAGCAGCTCCATGCAGGAAACAGATACGCAGTATTTT.

The chain links TRBV6-1 to TRBJ1-2; weak D call: TRBD1 (5 bases). There are 15 residues in the CDR3. Per the germline V gene, CDR1 is MNHNS and CDR2 is SASEGT. V was cut by 6 bases and J by 7 bases, with 21 bases left in between. The CDR3 DNA reads as TGTGCCAGCAGCGAACCTCGATACCCCAGGGCTGGCTACACCTTC. Protein sequence: CASSEPRYPRAGYTF.